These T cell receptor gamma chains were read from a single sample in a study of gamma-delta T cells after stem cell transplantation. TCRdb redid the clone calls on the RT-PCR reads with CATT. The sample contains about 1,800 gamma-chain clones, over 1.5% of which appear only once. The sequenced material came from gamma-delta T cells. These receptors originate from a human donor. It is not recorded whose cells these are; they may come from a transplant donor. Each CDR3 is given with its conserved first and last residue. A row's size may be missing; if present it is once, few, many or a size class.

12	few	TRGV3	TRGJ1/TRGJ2	TGTGCCACCTGGGACCAAGCCCTTAAGAAACTCTTT	CATWDQALKKLF
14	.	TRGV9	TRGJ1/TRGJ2	TGTGCCTTGTGGGAGACGGAGAATTATTATAAGAAACTCTTT	CALWETENYYKKLF
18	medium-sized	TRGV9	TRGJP	TGTGCCTTGTGGGAGGTGCATCCCCAAGAGTTGGGCAAAAAAATCAAGGTATTT	CALWEVHPQELGKKIKVF
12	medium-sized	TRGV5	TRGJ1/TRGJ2	TGTGCCACCTGGGACAGCTATTATAAGAAACTCTTT	CATWDSYYKKLF
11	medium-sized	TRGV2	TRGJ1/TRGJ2	TGTGCCACCTGGGACGGGAACAGGAAACTCTTT	CATWDGNRKLF
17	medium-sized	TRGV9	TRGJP	TGTGCCTTGTGGGAGCAGAGGAGAGAGTTGGGCAAAAAAATCAAGGTATTT	CALWEQRRELGKKIKVF
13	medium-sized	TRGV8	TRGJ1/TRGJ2	TGTGCCACCTGGGATAGGCCGGGCTATAAGAAACTCTTT	CATWDRPGYKKLF
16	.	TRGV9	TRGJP	TGTGCCTTGTGGGATGCCAAAGAGTTGGGCAAAAAAATCAAGGTATTT	CALWDAKELGKKIKVF
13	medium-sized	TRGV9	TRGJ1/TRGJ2	TGTGCCTTGTGGGAGGTGATTGGTTATAAGAAACTCTTT	CALWEVIGYKKLF
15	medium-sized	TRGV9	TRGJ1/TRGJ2	TGTGCCTTGTGGGAGGCAGCCGTGAATTATTATAAGAAACTCTTT	CALWEAAVNYYKKLF
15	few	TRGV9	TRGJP	TGTGCCTTGCGGGAGCAAGAGTTGGGCAAAAAAATCAAGGTATTT	CALREQELGKKIKVF
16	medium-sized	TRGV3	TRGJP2	TGTGCCACCTGGGCTATATCGAAGAGTAGTGATTGGATCAAGACGTTT	CATWAISKSSDWIKTF
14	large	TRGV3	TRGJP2	TGTGCCACCTGGGACAGGCCAGGGGCTTGGATCAAGACGTTT	CATWDRPGAWIKTF
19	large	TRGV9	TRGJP	TGTGCCTTGTGGGAGGAGAAAAATTCCCCCGGGTTGGGCAAAAAAATCAAGGTATTT	CALWEEKNSPGLGKKIKVF
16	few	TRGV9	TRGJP	TGTGCCTTGTGGGAACAACAAGAGTTGGGCAAAAAAATCAAGGTATTT	CALWEQQELGKKIKVF
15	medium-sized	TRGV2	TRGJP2	TGTGCCACCTGGGACGGGCAAGGTAGTGATTGGATCAAGACGTTT	CATWDGQGSDWIKTF
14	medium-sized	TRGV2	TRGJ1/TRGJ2	TGTGCCACCTGGGACGGGCAGTTGTATTATAAGAAACTCTTT	CATWDGQLYYKKLF
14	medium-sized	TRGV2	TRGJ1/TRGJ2	TGTGCCACCTGGGACGGGTGGGTGTATTATAAGAAACTCTTT	CATWDGWVYYKKLF